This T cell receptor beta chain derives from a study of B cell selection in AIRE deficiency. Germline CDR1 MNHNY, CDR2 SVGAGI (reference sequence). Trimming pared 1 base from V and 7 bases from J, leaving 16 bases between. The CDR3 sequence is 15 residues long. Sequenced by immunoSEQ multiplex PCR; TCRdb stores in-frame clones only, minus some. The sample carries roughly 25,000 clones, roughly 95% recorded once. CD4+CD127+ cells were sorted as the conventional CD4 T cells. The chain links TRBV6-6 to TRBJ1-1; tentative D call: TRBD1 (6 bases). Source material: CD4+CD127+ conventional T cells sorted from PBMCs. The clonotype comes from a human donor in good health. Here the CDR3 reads CASSYFRGGGREAFF. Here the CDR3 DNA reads TGTGCCAGCAGTTACTTTAGGGGGGGAGGACGTGAAGCTTTCTTT.